This record looks at one TCR beta chain sequence and its context. This sample stems from a study of shared clonotypes between healthy human individuals. Produced via immunoSEQ multiplex PCR; TCRdb's table is partial and in-frame only. Of under 750,000 clones in the sample, 55% to 75% were seen once. Per the germline V gene, CDR1 is SNHLY and CDR2 is FYNNEI. This CDR3 comprises 15 residues. V lost 9 bases and J lost 7; bases outside the gene matches: 13. What was sequenced was memory CD4+ T cells sorted from blood. Subset of the sample: CD45RA-negative fraction. The chain has TRBV2 and TRBJ1-5; 9 nucleotides line up with TRBD1. This TCR was recovered from a woman aged 25 to 45 in good health. The CDR3 here is CASRAGQGLRQPQHF. Here the CDR3 DNA reads TGTGCCAGTAGAGCGGGACAGGGCTTAAGGCAGCCCCAGCATTTT.